These 20 T cell receptor beta chains were all obtained from the same sample, sequenced in a study of blood T cell repertoires in COVID-19. Clones were read by immunoSEQ multiplex PCR, and TCRdb kept only the in-frame ones, dropping some. The top ten hold approximately 7% of the sample, which has approximately 20,000 clones, roughly nine tenths seen once. The sample comprised peripheral blood. The receptors were gathered from a human donor in a cohort sampled during active COVID-19.

The rearrangement uses TRBV19 and TRBJ2-1; 7 bases align to TRBD2. Germline-derived CDR1 and CDR2 are LNHDA and SQIVND (reference sequence). There are 12 residues in the CDR3. Trimming cost V 5 bases and J 8 bases; bases outside gene matches: 3. CDR3 residues: CASSLRGDEQFF. Written as DNA, the CDR3 is TGTGCCAGTAGTCTACGGGGGGATGAGCAGTTCTTC. The whole variable domain, filled in from reference TRBV19 and TRBJ2-1, reads DGGITQSPKYLFRKEGQNVTLSCEQNLNHDAMYWYRQDPGQGLRLIYYSQIVNDFQKGDIAEGYSVSREKKESFPLTVTSAQKNPTAFYLCASSLRGDEQFFGPGTRLTVL.

The CDR3 region has the DNA TGTGCCAGCAGTTACGGCCTAGCGGGGGTTACGCAGTATTTT. Its translation is CASSYGLAGVTQYF. J is TRBJ2-3 and V is TRBV6-5, with TRBD2 matching over 10 bases. Germline V gene lookup returns CDR1 MNHEY and CDR2 SVGAGI. The CDR3 has 14 amino acids. After removal of 2 bases from V and 8 bases from J, the junction contained 4 bases not matched to a gene.

This clone was detected only once. J is TRBJ2-5 and V is TRBV5-1, with 9 bases aligning to TRBD2. The germline V gene has CDR1 SGHRS and CDR2 YFSETQ. This CDR3 region has 16 residues. V gave up 1 base and J gave up 0 bases; unmatched junction bases: 4. The CDR3 DNA follows: TGCGCCAGCAGCTTGTGGCTAGCGGGGCACCAAGAGACCCAGTACTTC. Translation gives CASSLWLAGHQETQYF.

The V call is TRBV2, the J call TRBJ2-2, with a tentative D call TRBD2 (6 bases). The CDR3 consists of 15 residues. The germline V gene has CDR1 SNHLY and CDR2 FYNNEI. V was shortened by 8 bases and J by 7 bases, with 20 bases between the two germline ends. CDR3 in amino acids: CASGSGRRGNGELFF. DNA of the CDR3: TGTGCCAGCGGCTCCGGACGGAGGGGCAACGGGGAGCTGTTTTTT.

The V and J genes are TRBV6-6 and TRBJ2-1, with 9 bases fitting TRBD2. This CDR3 has 21 residues. The ends lost 5 bases at V and 7 bases at J; junction bases unmatched: 27. CDR1 and CDR2 from the germline V gene are MNHNY and SVGAGI (reference sequence). CDR3 in DNA: TGTGCCAGCAGTCCTGCTGCAAACAATCCGGGACCTAGCGGGATACTGAATGAGCAGTTCTTC. Its translation is CASSPAANNPGPSGILNEQFF.

V is TRBV23-1 and J is TRBJ2-5; 9 nucleotides agree with TRBD1. TRBV23-1 is flagged as an ORF with uncertain function. The V and J ends lost 4 bases and 4 bases, in that order; junction bases with no gene match: 13. CDR3 size: 17 residues. The CDR3 here is CASSLLGQGRIRETQYF. The CDR3, as DNA: TGCGCCAGCAGTCTATTGGGACAGGGAAGGATTAGAGAGACCCAGTACTTC.

This clone showed up just once. V gene TRBV12-2 combines with J gene TRBJ1-5; the table names TRBD1, a call not compared with the DNA. TRBV12-2 is described as a pseudogene. The CDR3 length is 18 residues. The DNA of the CDR3 is TGTGCAAGTCGCTCGCGGGACAGTCGTACCCGTGGCAATCAGCCCCAGCATTTT. Protein product: CASRSRDSRTRGNQPQHF.

The rearrangement uses TRBV27 and TRBJ1-6, with a possible D match to TRBD1 (6 bases). The CDR3 is 12 amino acids. V was cut by 5 bases and J by 7 bases, with 6 bases left in between. Germline CDR1 and CDR2: MNHEY and SMNVEV (reference sequence). The CDR3 DNA follows: TGTGCCAGCAGTACAGGGAATTCACCCCTCCACTTT. It translates to CASSTGNSPLHF.

As DNA, the CDR3 is TGTGCCAGCAGCTTCGGGGATATGGTAAATGGCTACACCTTC. Amino acid sequence: CASSFGDMVNGYTF. This chain links TRBV7-6 with TRBJ1-2, with D uncertain. The V and J ends lost 3 bases and 6 bases respectively, with 14 bases between them. Germline assignment: CDR1 SGHVS and CDR2 FNYEAQ. The CDR3 contains 14 residues.

A single count supports this clone. This chain uses TRBV3-1 (or the pseudogene TRBV3-2) with TRBJ1-1; TRBD1 matches 7 bases. V was clipped by 4 bases and J by 1 base; unmatched bases: 15. Per germline, CDR1 LGHDT and CDR2 YNNKEL (reference sequence). There are 18 residues in the CDR3. The CDR3 sequence is CASSPDRDRTWWNTEAFF. DNA of the CDR3: TGTGCCAGCAGCCCCGACAGGGACCGAACATGGTGGAACACTGAAGCTTTCTTT.

The J gene is TRBJ2-1, the V gene TRBV7-8, with D possibly matching TRBD1 (6 bases). Deletions cut 7 bases from V and 10 bases from J, with 20 bases between. Germline assignment: CDR1 SGHVS and CDR2 FQNEAQ. The CDR3 has 14 amino acids. The CDR3 region is CASTTRDTFQEQFF. Written as DNA, the CDR3 is TGTGCCAGCACCACCCGGGACACATTTCAGGAGCAGTTCTTC.

The chain has TRBV21-1 and TRBJ2-2; TRBD1 is the table's D call, not checked against the DNA. TRBV21-1 is a documented pseudogene. The CDR3 length is 17 residues. The CDR3 protein is CASSLSGTRGIFGELFF. The CDR3, as DNA: TGTGCCAGCAGCTTATCGGGCACTAGGGGGATTTTCGGGGAGCTGTTTTTT.

The chain couples TRBV7-9 to TRBJ2-3; 7 bases line up with TRBD2. The germline V gene has CDR1 SEHNR and CDR2 FQNEAQ (reference sequence). The CDR3 totals 15 residues. With 2 bases clipped from V and 3 bases from J, the junction kept 5 bases outside the gene matches. CDR3 protein: CASSLIPGGTDTQYF. The CDR3, as DNA: TGTGCCAGCAGCTTAATCCCCGGGGGGACAGATACGCAGTATTTT.

This rearrangement joins TRBV10-3 to TRBJ2-1, with a tentative D call TRBD2 (5 bases). In germline, CDR1 is ENHRY, CDR2 SYGVKD. Trimming left V 4 bases short and J 3 bases short, with 10 bases between. This CDR3 is 14 amino acids long. The CDR3 sequence: CAISAGLSYNEQFF. The DNA of the CDR3 is TGTGCCATCAGTGCTGGACTCAGCTACAATGAGCAGTTCTTC.

The CDR3 bases are TGTGCCAGTAGTATTCCCGCGGCAGGGGAGCACACCATATATTTT. Translating it yields CASSIPAAGEHTIYF. The chain joins TRBV19 to TRBJ1-3; TRBD1 might be the D (6 bases). With 3 bases removed from V and 8 bases from J, the gap between germline ends came to 17 bases. The germline CDR1 and CDR2 sequences are LNHDA and SQIVND (reference sequence). This CDR3 contains 15 residues.

CDR3 residues: CSVNREGAADTQYF. The CDR3 DNA reads TGCAGCGTAAACAGAGAGGGGGCCGCAGATACGCAGTATTTT. The chain recombines TRBV29-1 with TRBJ2-3; 7 nucleotides agree with TRBD1. V shed 6 bases, J shed 4 bases, and the junction held 10 bases outside the gene matches. In germline, CDR1 is SQVTM, CDR2 ANQGSEA. CDR3 size: 14 residues.

The gene calls are TRBV20-1 and TRBJ2-3, with TRBD2 identical over 13 bases. The CDR3 spans 14 residues. Germline assignment: CDR1 DFQATT and CDR2 SNEGSKA (reference sequence). Losses at the gene ends were 3 bases for V and 10 bases for J; bases not matched to a gene: 7. CDR3 coding DNA: TGCAGTGCTAGTCCACTAGCGGGAGGGAGGGCGCAGTATTTT. This sequence encodes CSASPLAGGRAQYF.

This clone has a single count. This chain joins TRBV5-4 and TRBJ1-1; 9 bases line up with TRBD1. V shed 3 bases, J shed 1 base, and the junction held 1 base outside the gene matches. This CDR3 region has 14 residues. In germline, CDR1 is SGHNT, CDR2 YYREEE (reference sequence). The CDR3: CASSSGQGNTEAFF. CDR3 in DNA: TGTGCCAGCAGCTCGGGACAGGGGAACACTGAAGCTTTCTTT.

This clone appeared a few times. The chain carries TRBV6-2 or TRBV6-3 and TRBJ2-3; the D gene is possibly TRBD1 (6 bases). Germline CDR1 and CDR2: MNHEY and SVGEGT. V was pared by 5 bases and J by 1 base, with 16 bases between. CDR3 length equals 16 residues. The CDR3 nucleotides are TGTGCCAGCAGTCAGTCCCCTACAGGGCGCACAGATACGCAGTATTTT. It codes for CASSQSPTGRTDTQYF.

The CDR3 sequence is CASSTGRANSPLHF. The CDR3 coding sequence is TGTGCCAGCAGTACGGGAAGGGCGAATTCACCCCTCCACTTT. The V gene is TRBV2, the J gene TRBJ1-6; D is undetermined. Germline V gene lookup returns CDR1 SNHLY and CDR2 FYNNEI. This CDR3 is 14 amino acids long. Trimming pared 5 bases from V and 7 bases from J, leaving 12 bases between.